This T cell receptor beta chain was sequenced for a study of siplizumab effects on memory and regulatory T cells. The CDR3 totals 16 residues. V was clipped by 1 base and J by 3 bases, with 17 bases between them. Germline values: CDR1 SGHDT, CDR2 YYEEEE. Here immunoSEQ multiplex PCR was the method, and the copy in TCRdb shows in-frame clones only, minus some. The top ten hold approximately 1.5% of the sample, which has over 80,000 clones, around 94% seen once. Sequences were obtained from non-Treg CD4+ T cells sorted from blood. This receptor was taken from a human donor in good health. This chain joins TRBV5-6 and TRBJ2-7; weak D call: TRBD1 (6 bases). The CDR3 DNA reads as TGTGCCAGCAGCTTGATGTCACGGACAGCGTTCTACGAGCAGTACTTC. This codes for CASSLMSRTAFYEQYF. The whole variable domain, filled in from reference TRBV5-6 and TRBJ2-7, reads DAGVTQSPTHLIKTRGQQVTLRCSPKSGHDTVSWYQQALGQGPQFIFQYYEEEERQRGNFPDRFSGHQFPNYSSELNVNALLLGDSALYLCASSLMSRTAFYEQYFGPGTRLTVT.